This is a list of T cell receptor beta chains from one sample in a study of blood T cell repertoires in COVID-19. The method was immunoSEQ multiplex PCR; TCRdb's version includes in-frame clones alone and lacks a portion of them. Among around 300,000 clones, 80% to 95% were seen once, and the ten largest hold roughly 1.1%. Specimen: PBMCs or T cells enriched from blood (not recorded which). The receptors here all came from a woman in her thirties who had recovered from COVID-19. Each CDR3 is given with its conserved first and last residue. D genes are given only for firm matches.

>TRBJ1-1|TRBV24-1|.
CATSDLIAGRGWGVDTEAFF
TGTGCCACCAGTGATTTAATCGCAGGGCGCGGGTGGGGGGTGGACACTGAAGCTTTCTTT
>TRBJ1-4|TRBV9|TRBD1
CASSARQGINEKLFF
TGTGCCAGCAGCGCCAGACAGGGCATTAATGAAAAACTGTTTTTT
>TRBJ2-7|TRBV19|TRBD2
CASSTLGTSGYEQYF
TGTGCCAGTAGTACTCTCGGGACTAGCGGCTACGAGCAGTACTTC
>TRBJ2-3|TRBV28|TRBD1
CASSAGQGLTDTQYF
TGTGCCAGCAGCGCGGGACAGGGCCTGACAGATACGCAGTATTTT
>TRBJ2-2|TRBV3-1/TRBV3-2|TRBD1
CASSQDSTGGDTGELFF
TGTGCCAGCAGCCAAGATTCCACAGGGGGCGACACCGGGGAGCTGTTTTTT
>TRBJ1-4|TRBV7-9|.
CASSLDRTGSEKLFF
TGTGCCAGCAGCTTAGATCGCACAGGGAGTGAAAAACTGTTTTTT
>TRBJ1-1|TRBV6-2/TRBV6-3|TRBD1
CASSDRANTEAFF
TGTGCCAGCAGCGACAGGGCGAACACTGAAGCTTTCTTT
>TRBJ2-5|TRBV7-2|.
CASSLGGTDQETQYF
TGTGCCAGCAGCTTAGGCGGGACAGATCAAGAGACCCAGTACTTC
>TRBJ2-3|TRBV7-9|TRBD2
CASSLRAPTSESTDTQYF
TGTGCCAGCAGCTTAAGGGCCCCCACTAGCGAATCCACAGATACGCAGTATTTT
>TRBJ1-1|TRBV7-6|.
CASSSMGFSF
TGTGCCAGCAGCTCGATGGGCTTTTCGTTT
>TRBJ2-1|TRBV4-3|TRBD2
CASSPQARGYNEQFF
TGCGCCAGCAGCCCCCAAGCGCGGGGGTACAATGAGCAGTTCTTC
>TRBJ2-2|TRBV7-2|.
CASSPVAAANTGELFF
TGTGCCAGCAGCCCAGTAGCAGCCGCGAACACCGGGGAGCTGTTTTTT
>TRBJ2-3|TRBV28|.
CATGGQPTDTQYF
TGTGCCACTGGAGGACAGCCCACAGATACGCAGTATTTT
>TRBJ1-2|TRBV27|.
CASSLDPTAGLIYGYTF
TGTGCCAGCAGTTTGGACCCGACAGCGGGGTTGATTTATGGCTACACCTTC
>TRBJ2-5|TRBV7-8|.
CASSPSGKVLDQETQYF
TGTGCCAGCAGCCCGTCCGGGAAGGTTCTTGACCAAGAGACCCAGTACTTC
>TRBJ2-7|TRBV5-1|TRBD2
CASSSPGLAGGRSSYEQYF
TGCGCCAGCAGCTCCCCGGGACTAGCGGGAGGGCGGAGCTCCTACGAGCAGTACTTC
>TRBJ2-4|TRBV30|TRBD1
CAWTPLQGITKNIQYF
TGTGCCTGGACCCCCCTACAGGGGATAACCAAAAACATTCAGTACTTC
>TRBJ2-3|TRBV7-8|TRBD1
CASSLAPTGGIDTQYF
TGTGCCAGCAGCTTAGCTCCGACAGGGGGGATAGATACGCAGTATTTT
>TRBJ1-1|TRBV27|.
CASKVSLNTEAFF
TGTGCCAGCAAGGTTAGCCTGAACACTGAAGCTTTCTTT
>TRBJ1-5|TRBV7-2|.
CASSLRSNQPQHF
TGTGCCAGCAGCTTACGGAGCAATCAGCCCCAGCATTTT
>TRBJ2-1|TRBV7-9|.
CASGHGSGNEQFF
TGTGCCAGCGGCCACGGGAGTGGAAATGAGCAGTTCTTC
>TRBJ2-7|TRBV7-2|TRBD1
CASSLRTGGDYEQYF
TGTGCCAGCAGCTTAAGGACAGGGGGAGACTACGAGCAGTACTTC